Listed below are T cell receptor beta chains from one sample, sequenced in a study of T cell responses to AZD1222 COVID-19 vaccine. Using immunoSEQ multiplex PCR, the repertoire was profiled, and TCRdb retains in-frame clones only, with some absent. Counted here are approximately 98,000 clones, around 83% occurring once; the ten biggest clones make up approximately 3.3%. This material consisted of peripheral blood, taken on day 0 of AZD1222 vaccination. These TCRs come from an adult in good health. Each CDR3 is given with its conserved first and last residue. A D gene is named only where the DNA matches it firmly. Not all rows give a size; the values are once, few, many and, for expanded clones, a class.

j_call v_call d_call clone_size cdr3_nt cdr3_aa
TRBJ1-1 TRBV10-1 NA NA TGCGCCAGCACCCCCACCCGAAGAGCTGAAGCTTTCTTT CASTPTRRAEAFF
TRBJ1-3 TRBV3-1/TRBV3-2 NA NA TGTGCCAGCAGGTCTGGGGGCTCTGGAAACACCATATATTTT CASRSGGSGNTIYF
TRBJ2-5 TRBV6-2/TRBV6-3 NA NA TGTGCCAGCAGTTACTCAGAGGGGGTCGACGGGGGGCGACAAGAGACCCAGTACTTC CASSYSEGVDGGRQETQYF
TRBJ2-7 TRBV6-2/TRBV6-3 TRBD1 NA TGTGCCAGCAGTTACTGGACAGGGACGTACGAGCAGTACTTC CASSYWTGTYEQYF
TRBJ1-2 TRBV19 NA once TGTGCCAGTAGTATTGCAGGGATTGGCTACACCTTC CASSIAGIGYTF
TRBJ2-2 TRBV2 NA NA TGTGCCAGCGCGCGGGGACGCACCGGGGAGCTGTTTTTT CASARGRTGELFF
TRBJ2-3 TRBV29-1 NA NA TGCAGCCTCCGACCAGAAGGGACAGATACGCAGTATTTT CSLRPEGTDTQYF
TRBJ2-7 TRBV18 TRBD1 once TGTGCCAGCTCACCGGGACAGGGGGACTACGAGCAGTACTTC CASSPGQGDYEQYF
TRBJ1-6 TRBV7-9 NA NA TGTGCCAGCAGCCCCGGCACAGGGTTTAATTCACCCCTCCACTTT CASSPGTGFNSPLHF
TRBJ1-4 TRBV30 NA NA TGTGCCTGGAGTGGGGACCGGGCTAATGAAAAACTGTTTTTT CAWSGDRANEKLFF
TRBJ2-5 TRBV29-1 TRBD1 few TGCAGCGTGGCCGGGACAGGCGAGGGGGAGACCCAGTACTTC CSVAGTGEGETQYF
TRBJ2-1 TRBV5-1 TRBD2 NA TGCGCCAGCAGCTTGTTGCCGAGCGGGGGTACCGGCAATGAGCAGTTCTTC CASSLLPSGGTGNEQFF
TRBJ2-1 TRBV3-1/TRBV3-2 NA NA TGTGCCAGCAGCCAAGACAGGTGGTACCGGGAGCAGTTCTTC CASSQDRWYREQFF
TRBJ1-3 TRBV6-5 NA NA TGTGCCAGCAGGTTTGCAGACTCTGGAAACACCATATATTTT CASRFADSGNTIYF
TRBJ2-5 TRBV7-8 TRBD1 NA TGTGCCAGCAGCCCCGACCCGGGACAGCAAGAGACCCAGTACTTC CASSPDPGQQETQYF
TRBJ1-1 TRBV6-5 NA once TGTGCCAGCAGTTACGCGGACAGTCGAGGGGCTGAAGCTTTCTTT CASSYADSRGAEAFF
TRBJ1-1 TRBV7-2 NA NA TGTGCCAGCAGCACCCAGACAGGCTCCGATGAAGCTTTCTTT CASSTQTGSDEAFF
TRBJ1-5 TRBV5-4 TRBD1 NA TGTGCCAGCAGCTTGGAGGGGGCTAGGGAGCCCCAGCATTTT CASSLEGAREPQHF
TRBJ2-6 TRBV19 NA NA TGTGCCAGTAGTATAGATCGAGGGCCCTCTGGGGCCAACGTCCTGACTTTC CASSIDRGPSGANVLTF
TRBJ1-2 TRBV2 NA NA TGTGCCAGCAGCCCTTATAGGGACCCAGGGGGCTACACCTTC CASSPYRDPGGYTF
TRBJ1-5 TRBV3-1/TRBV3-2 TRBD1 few TGTGCCAGCAGCCAAAGCGCAGGGGGTAACAATCAGCCCCAGCATTTT CASSQSAGGNNQPQHF
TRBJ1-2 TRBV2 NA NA TGTGCCAGCGGCAAGGCAACTGATTATGGCTACACCTTC CASGKATDYGYTF
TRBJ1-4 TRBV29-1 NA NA TGCAGCGTTGATAGTGGACAGAATGAAAAACTGTTTTTT CSVDSGQNEKLFF
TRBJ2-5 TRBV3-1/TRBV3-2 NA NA TGTGCCAGCAGCCCCAACAGCGGATCAGAGACCCAGTACTTC CASSPNSGSETQYF
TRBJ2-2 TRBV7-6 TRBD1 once TGTGCCAGCAGCTTAGTCAGGGGGCGCGGCACCGGGGAGCTGTTTTTT CASSLVRGRGTGELFF
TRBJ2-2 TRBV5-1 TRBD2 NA TGCGCCAGCAGCTGGATTGGCCGGGACTACTCGAACACCGGGGAGCTGTTTTTT CASSWIGRDYSNTGELFF
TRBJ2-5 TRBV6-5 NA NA TGTGCCAGCAGGAGACAACAAGAGACCCAGTACTTC CASRRQQETQYF
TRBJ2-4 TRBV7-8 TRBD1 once TGTGCCAGCAGCCCTAATGCCCGGACAGGGGCGACCTATAACATAGCCAAAAACATTCAGTACTTC CASSPNARTGATYNIAKNIQYF
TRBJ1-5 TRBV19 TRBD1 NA TGTGCCACCAAAGACAGGGGCAATCAGCCCCAGCATTTT CATKDRGNQPQHF
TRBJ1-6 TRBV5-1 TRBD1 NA TGCGCCAGCATGGTAGGGACAGGAAAGTCTTCACCCCTCCACTTT CASMVGTGKSSPLHF
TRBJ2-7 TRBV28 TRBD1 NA TGTGCCAGCAGTTTGCCCGGGACAGGAATCTACGAGCAGTACTTC CASSLPGTGIYEQYF
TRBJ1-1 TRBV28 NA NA TGTGCCAGCAGTCTTCGGACGAACACTGAAGCTTTCTTT CASSLRTNTEAFF
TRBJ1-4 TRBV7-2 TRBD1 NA TGTGCCAGCAGCTTGGGACAGAAACTTGAAAAACTGTTTTTT CASSLGQKLEKLFF
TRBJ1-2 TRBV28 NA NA TGTGCCAGCAGTTCCAACCGGGGGAGCTATGGCTACACCTTC CASSSNRGSYGYTF
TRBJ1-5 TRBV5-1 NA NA TGCGCCAGCAGCTTGGATGCCCCGGGCAATCAGCCCCAGCATTTT CASSLDAPGNQPQHF
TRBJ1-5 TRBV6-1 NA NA TGTGCCAGCAGTGAACAGGGATACCAGCCCCAGCATTTT CASSEQGYQPQHF
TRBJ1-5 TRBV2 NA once TGTGCCAGCAGTGAAGGACGCAGCGGGAATCAGCCCCAGCATTTT CASSEGRSGNQPQHF
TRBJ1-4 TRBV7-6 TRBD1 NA TGTGCCAGCAGCTTAGCGCGGCAGGGGGCGGATGAAAAACTGTTTTTT CASSLARQGADEKLFF
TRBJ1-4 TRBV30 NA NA TGTGCCTGGAGTGTACCTCTGGGACCAGCGGATGAAAAACTGTTTTTT CAWSVPLGPADEKLFF
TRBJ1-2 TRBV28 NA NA TGTGCCAGCGGGGGAGGGGCCCCCTATGGCTACACCTTC CASGGGAPYGYTF